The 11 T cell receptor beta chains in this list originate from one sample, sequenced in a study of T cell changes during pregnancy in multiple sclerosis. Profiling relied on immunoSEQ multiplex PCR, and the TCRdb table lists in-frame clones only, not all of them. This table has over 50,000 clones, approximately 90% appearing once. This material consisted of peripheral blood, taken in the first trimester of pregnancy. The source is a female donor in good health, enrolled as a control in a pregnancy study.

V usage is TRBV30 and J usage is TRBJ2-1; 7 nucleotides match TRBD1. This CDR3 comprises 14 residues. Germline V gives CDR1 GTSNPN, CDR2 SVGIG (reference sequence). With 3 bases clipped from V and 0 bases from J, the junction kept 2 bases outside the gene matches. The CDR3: CAWRDRASYNEQFF. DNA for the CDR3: TGTGCCTGGAGAGACAGGGCCTCCTACAATGAGCAGTTCTTC. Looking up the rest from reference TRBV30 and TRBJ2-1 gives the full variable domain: SQTIHQWPATLVQPVGSPLSLECTVEGTSNPNLYWYRQAAGRGLQLLFYSVGIGQISSEVPQNLSASRPQDRQFILSSKKLLLSDSGFYLCAWRDRASYNEQFFGPGTRLTVL.

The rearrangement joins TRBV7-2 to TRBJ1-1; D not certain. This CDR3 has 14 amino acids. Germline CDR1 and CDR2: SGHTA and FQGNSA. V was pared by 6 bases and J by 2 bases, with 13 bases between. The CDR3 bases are TGTGCCAGCAGGTCCCCCGTGTCTAACACTGAAGCTTTCTTT. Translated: CASRSPVSNTEAFF.

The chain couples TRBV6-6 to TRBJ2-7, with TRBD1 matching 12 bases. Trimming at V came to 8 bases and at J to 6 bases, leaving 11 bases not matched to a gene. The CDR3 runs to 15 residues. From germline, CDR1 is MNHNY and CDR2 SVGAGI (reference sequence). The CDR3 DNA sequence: TGTGCCAGCCAATCGGAGGGACAGGGGGCCCGCGAGCAGTACTTC. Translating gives CASQSEGQGAREQYF.

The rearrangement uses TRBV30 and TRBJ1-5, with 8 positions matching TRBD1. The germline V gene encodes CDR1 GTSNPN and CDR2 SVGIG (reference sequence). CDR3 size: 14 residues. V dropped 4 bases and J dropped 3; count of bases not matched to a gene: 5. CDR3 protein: CAWTGTGVNQPQHF. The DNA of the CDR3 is TGTGCCTGGACGGGGACAGGAGTCAATCAGCCCCAGCATTTT.

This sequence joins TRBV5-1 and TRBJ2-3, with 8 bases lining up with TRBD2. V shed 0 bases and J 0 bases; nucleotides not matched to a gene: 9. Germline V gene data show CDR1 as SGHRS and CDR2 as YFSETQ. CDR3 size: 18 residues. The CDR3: CASSLALGRGESTDTQYF. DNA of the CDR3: TGCGCCAGCAGCTTGGCACTCGGGCGGGGGGAAAGCACAGATACGCAGTATTTT.

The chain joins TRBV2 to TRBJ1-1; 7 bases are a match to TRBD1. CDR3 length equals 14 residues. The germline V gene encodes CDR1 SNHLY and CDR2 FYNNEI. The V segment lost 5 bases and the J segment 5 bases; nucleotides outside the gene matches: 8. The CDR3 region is CASSPDRVGTEAFF. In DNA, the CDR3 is TGTGCCAGCAGTCCCGACAGGGTTGGGACTGAAGCTTTCTTT. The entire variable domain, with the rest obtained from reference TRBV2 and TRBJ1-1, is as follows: EPEVTQTPSHQVTQMGQEVILRCVPISNHLYFYWYRQILGQKVEFLVSFYNNEISEKSEIFDDQFSVERPDGSNFTLKIRSTKLEDSAMYFCASSPDRVGTEAFFGQGTRLTVV.

In DNA, the CDR3 is TGTGCCAGCAGCAAAGCGCGGAGGAGGAGGGATCGAACCGCCATATATTTT. It yields the protein CASSKARRRRDRTAIYF. V and J are TRBV21-1 and TRBJ1-3. TRBV21-1 is annotated as a pseudogene. This CDR3 spans 17 amino acids.

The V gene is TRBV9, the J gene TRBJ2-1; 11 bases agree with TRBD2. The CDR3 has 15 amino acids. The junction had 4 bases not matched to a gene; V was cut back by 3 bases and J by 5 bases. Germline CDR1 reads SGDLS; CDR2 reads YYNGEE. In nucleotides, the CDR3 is TGTGCCAGCAGCGCCATAGCGGGGGGGCACAATGAGCAGTTCTTC. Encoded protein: CASSAIAGGHNEQFF. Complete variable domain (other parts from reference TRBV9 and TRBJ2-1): DSGVTQTPKHLITATGQRVTLRCSPRSGDLSVYWYQQSLDQGLQFLIQYYNGEERAKGNILERFSAQQFPDLHSELNLSSLELGDSALYFCASSAIAGGHNEQFFGPGTRLTVL.

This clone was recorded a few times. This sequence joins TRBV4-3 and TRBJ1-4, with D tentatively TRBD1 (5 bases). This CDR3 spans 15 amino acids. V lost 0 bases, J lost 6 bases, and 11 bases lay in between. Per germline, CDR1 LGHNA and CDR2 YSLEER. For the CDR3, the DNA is TGCGCCAGCAGCCAAGATTACGACAGCGATGAAAAACTGTTTTTT. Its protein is CASSQDYDSDEKLFF.

In DNA, the CDR3 is TGTGCCAGCTCTGAGGGCATACCGGGCTATGGCTACACCTTC. Its protein product is CASSEGIPGYGYTF. The V and J genes are TRBV6-5 and TRBJ1-2; D unclear. The CDR3 is 14 residues long. Germline assignment: CDR1 MNHEY and CDR2 SVGAGI. V lost 8 bases and J 4 bases, leaving 17 bases between the germline ends.

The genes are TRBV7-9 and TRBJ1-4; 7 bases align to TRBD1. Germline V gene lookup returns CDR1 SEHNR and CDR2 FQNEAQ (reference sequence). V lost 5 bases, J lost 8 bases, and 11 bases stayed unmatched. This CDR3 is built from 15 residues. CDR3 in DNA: TGTGCCAGCAGCCCCCCGACAGGGCTCATCGAAAAACTGTTTTTT. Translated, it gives CASSPPTGLIEKLFF.